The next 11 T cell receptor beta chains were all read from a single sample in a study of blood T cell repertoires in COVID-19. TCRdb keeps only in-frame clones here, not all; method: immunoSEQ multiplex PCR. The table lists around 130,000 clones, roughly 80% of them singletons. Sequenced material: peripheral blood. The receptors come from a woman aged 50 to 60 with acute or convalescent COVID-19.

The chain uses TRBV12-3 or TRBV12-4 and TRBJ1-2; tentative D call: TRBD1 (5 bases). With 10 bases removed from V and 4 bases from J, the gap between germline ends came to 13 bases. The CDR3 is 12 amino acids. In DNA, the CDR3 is TGTGCCACCTCGCGGGGGACCTATGGCTACACCTTC. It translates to CATSRGTYGYTF.

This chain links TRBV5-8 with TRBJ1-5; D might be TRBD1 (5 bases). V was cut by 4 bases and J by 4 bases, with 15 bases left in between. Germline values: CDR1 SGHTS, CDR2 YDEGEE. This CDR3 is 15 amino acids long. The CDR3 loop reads CASSPGAGNNQPQHF. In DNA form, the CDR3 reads TGTGCCAGCAGCCCTGGGGCAGGGAATAATCAGCCCCAGCATTTT.

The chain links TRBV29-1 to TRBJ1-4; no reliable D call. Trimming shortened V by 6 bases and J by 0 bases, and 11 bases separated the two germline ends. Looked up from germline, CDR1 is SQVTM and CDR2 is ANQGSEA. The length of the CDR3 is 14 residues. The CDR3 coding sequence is TGCAGCGTGCCTTACGGGTCAACTAATGAAAAACTGTTTTTT. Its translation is CSVPYGSTNEKLFF.

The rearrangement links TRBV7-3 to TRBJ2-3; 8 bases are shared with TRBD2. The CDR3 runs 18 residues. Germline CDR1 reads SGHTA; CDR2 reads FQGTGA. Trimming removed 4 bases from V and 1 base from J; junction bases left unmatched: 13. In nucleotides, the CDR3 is TGTGCCAGCAGCTCGGGACTAGGGGGTAATAGTGGCACAGATACGCAGTATTTT. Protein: CASSSGLGGNSGTDTQYF. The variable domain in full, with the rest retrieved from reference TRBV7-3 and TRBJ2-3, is GAGVSQTPSNKVTEKGKYVELRCDPISGHTALYWYRQSLGQGPEFLIYFQGTGAADDSGLPNDRFFAVRPEGSVSTLKIQRTERGDSAVYLCASSSGLGGNSGTDTQYFGPGTRLTVL.

The CDR3 DNA sequence: TGTGCCAGTAGCCAGGGGACAAAGAACACTGAAGCTTTCTTT. Encoded protein: CASSQGTKNTEAFF. V and J are TRBV19 and TRBJ1-1; D is possibly TRBD1 (6 bases). There are 14 residues in the CDR3. CDR1 LNHDA and CDR2 SQIVND come from the germline V gene (reference sequence). V was shortened by 6 bases and J by 1 base, with 12 bases between the two germline ends.

The CDR3 DNA reads TGTGCCAGCAGCGTTCAGGGGGCGGTCGGACGTGAAAAACTGTTTTTT. Encoded protein: CASSVQGAVGREKLFF. V usage is TRBV9 and J usage is TRBJ1-4; TRBD1 matches 8 bases. Germline V CDR1 and CDR2: SGDLS, YYNGEE. CDR3 length equals 16 residues. J lost 7 bases, V lost 2 bases, and 10 bases had no gene match.

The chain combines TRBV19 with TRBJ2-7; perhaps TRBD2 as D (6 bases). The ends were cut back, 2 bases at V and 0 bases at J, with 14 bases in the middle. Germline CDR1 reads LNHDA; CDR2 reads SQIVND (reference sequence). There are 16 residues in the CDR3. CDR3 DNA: TGTGCCAGTAGTATAAGCGGGCAGATGCGCTCCTACGAGCAGTACTTC. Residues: CASSISGQMRSYEQYF.

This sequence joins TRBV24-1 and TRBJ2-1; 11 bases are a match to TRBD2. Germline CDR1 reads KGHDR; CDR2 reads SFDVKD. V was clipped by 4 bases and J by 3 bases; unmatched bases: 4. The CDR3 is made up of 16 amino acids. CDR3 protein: CATSDPSGGLYNEQFF. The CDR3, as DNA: TGTGCCACCAGTGACCCTAGCGGGGGGCTCTACAATGAGCAGTTCTTC.

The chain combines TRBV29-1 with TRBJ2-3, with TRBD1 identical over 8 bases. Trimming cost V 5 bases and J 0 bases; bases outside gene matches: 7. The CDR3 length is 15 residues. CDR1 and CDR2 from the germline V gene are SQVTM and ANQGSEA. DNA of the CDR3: TGCAGCGTTAAAGGGCAGGGGGCTAGCACAGATACGCAGTATTTT. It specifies CSVKGQGASTDTQYF.

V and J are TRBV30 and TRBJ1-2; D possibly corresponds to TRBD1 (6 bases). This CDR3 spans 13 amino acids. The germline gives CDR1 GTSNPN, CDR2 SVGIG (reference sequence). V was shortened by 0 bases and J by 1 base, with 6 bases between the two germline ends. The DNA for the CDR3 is TGTGCCTGGAGTGTGGACAGTAACTATGGCTACACCTTC. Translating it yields CAWSVDSNYGYTF.

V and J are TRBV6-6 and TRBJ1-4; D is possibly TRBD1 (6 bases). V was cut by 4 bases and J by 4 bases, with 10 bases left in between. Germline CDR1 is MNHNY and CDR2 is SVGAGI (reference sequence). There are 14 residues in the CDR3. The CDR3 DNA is TGTGCCAGCAGTTCCACAGGGTTTAATGAAAAACTGTTTTTT. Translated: CASSSTGFNEKLFF.